These 8 T cell receptor beta chains were all obtained from the same sample, sequenced in a study of cytomegalovirus exposure and HLA in healthy donors. Vbeta (60) and Jbeta (13) primers were used in the PCR. The protocol was immunoSEQ multiplex PCR, while the TCRdb copy is restricted to in-frame clones and leaves out a portion. There are under 35,000 clones in the sample; more than 55% occur only once, and around two fifths lies in the top ten. Source material: PBMCs. The receptors were sampled from a male donor in good health and CMV-seropositive.

The chain recombines TRBV7-6 with TRBJ1-5, with TRBD1 matching over 9 bases. With V trimmed by 4 bases and J by 11 bases, 9 bases remained unmatched. Germline CDR1 SGHVS, CDR2 FNYEAQ. CDR3 size: 14 residues. The CDR3 DNA reads TGTGCCAGCAGCTCGGGACAGGGAACCGGGGCCCAGCATTTT. This encodes CASSSGQGTGAQHF. The whole variable domain, remainder taken from reference TRBV7-6 and TRBJ1-5, is GAGVSQSPRYKVTKRGQDVALRCDPISGHVSLYWYRQALGQGPEFLTYFNYEAQQDKSGLPNDRFSAERPEGSISTLTIQRTEQRDSAMYRCASSSGQGTGAQHFGDGTRLSIL.

The rearrangement uses TRBV4-1 and TRBJ1-2; D not resolved. Germline values: CDR1 MGHRA, CDR2 YSYEKL. The CDR3 has 16 amino acids. The ends were cut back, 1 base at V and 5 bases at J, with 17 bases in the middle. CDR3 in amino acids: CASSQVVSGYGYGYTF. Written as DNA, the CDR3 is TGCGCCAGCAGCCAAGTAGTGTCGGGGTACGGGTATGGCTACACCTTC.

V is TRBV7-2 and J is TRBJ2-1; 7 positions match TRBD2. V trimming: 1 base; J trimming: 5 bases; junction bases outside the gene matches: 5. This CDR3 has 15 amino acids. CDR1 and CDR2 (germline): SGHTA, FQGNSA. CDR3: CASSLGGSWNNEQFF. CDR3 nucleotide sequence: TGTGCCAGCAGCTTAGGCGGGAGCTGGAACAATGAGCAGTTCTTC.

The chain carries TRBV2 and TRBJ1-3; no reliable D call. Germline V gene lookup returns CDR1 SNHLY and CDR2 FYNNEI. The CDR3 is made up of 14 amino acids. V gave up 2 bases and J gave up 0 bases, with 5 bases separating them. The CDR3 region is CASSESLSGNTIYF. The CDR3 DNA follows: TGTGCCAGCAGTGAAAGCCTCTCTGGAAACACCATATATTTT.

The chain combines TRBV30 with TRBJ2-7; D call uncertain. In germline, CDR1 is GTSNPN, CDR2 SVGIG (reference sequence). Trimming pared 0 bases from V and 6 bases from J, leaving 15 bases between. The CDR3 consists of 14 residues. The CDR3 DNA follows: TGTGCCTGGAGTGTTTTCGGCGGCCCCAGCGAGCAGTACTTC. It translates to CAWSVFGGPSEQYF.

The rearrangement uses TRBV5-6 and TRBJ2-6; maybe TRBD1 (6 bases). The CDR3 is 15 residues long. The germline CDR1 and CDR2 sequences are SGHDT and YYEEEE. V was trimmed by 4 bases and J by 4 bases, leaving 12 bases between them. CDR3 in DNA: TGTGCCAGCAGCCGAGGGGGATCCGGGGCCAACGTCCTGACTTTC. It specifies CASSRGGSGANVLTF.

The chain has TRBV6-6 and TRBJ2-3; 9 bases align to TRBD1. V shed 5 bases and J 3 bases; nucleotides not matched to a gene: 3. Germline-derived CDR1 and CDR2 are MNHNY and SVGAGI (reference sequence). This CDR3 has 14 amino acids. The DNA for the CDR3 is TGTGCCAGCAGTATTGGACAGGGGACAGATACGCAGTATTTT. This codes for CASSIGQGTDTQYF.

The chain links TRBV6-1 to TRBJ2-7, with TRBD1 matching 8 bases. The ends lost 4 bases at V and 3 bases at J; junction bases unmatched: 5. Germline CDR1 MNHNS, CDR2 SASEGT. The CDR3 runs to 14 residues. CDR3 DNA sequence: TGTGCCAGCAGTGGGCAGGGGGCCTTCTACGAGCAGTACTTC. Its protein product is CASSGQGAFYEQYF.